Shown below are 21 T cell receptor beta chains from a single sample sequenced in a study of T cell changes during pregnancy in multiple sclerosis. Generated by immunoSEQ multiplex PCR, the TCRdb table keeps only in-frame clones and is missing some. The data hold 20,000 to 25,000 clones, with more than 70% observed a single time. Sequenced here: CD8+ T cells from peripheral blood mononuclear cells, sampled before pregnancy. These TCRs come from a female donor with multiple sclerosis, enrolled in a pregnancy study.

The chain uses TRBV4-1 and TRBJ2-3; 10 bases are shared with TRBD2. V was pared by 0 bases and J by 9 bases, with 15 bases of the junction left unmatched. This CDR3 comprises 18 residues. From germline, CDR1 is MGHRA and CDR2 YSYEKL. The CDR3 region is CASSQDHNGLAGVGTQYF. CDR3 nucleotides: TGCGCCAGCAGCCAAGATCATAATGGCCTAGCGGGAGTAGGCACGCAGTATTTT.

The rearrangement links TRBV27 to TRBJ2-1, with 13 bases aligning to TRBD2. This CDR3 contains 16 residues. V shed 1 base and J 9 bases; nucleotides not matched to a gene: 6. Germline V lookup: CDR1 MNHEY, CDR2 SMNVEV (reference sequence). The CDR3 here is CASSLLLAGGPSEQFF. CDR3 DNA: TGTGCCAGCAGTTTATTACTAGCGGGAGGGCCTAGTGAGCAGTTCTTC.

This chain links TRBV6-4 with TRBJ2-3, with TRBD2 matching over 8 bases. The CDR3 loop spans 15 amino acids. Trimming removed 4 bases from V and 0 bases from J; junction bases left unmatched: 3. Germline values: CDR1 MRHNA, CDR2 SNTAGT. The CDR3 DNA follows: TGTGCCAGCAGTGGCGTAGCGGGAAGCACAGATACGCAGTATTTT. Its protein is CASSGVAGSTDTQYF.

V gene TRBV4-3 combines with J gene TRBJ2-7; 10 nucleotides align to TRBD2. With 0 bases clipped from V and 3 bases from J, the junction kept 2 bases outside the gene matches. CDR1 LGHNA and CDR2 YSLEER come from the germline V gene. This CDR3 is 15 amino acids long. In DNA form, the CDR3 reads TGCGCCAGCAGCCAAGAGGCTAGCGGGAGCTACGAGCAGTACTTC. Translating it yields CASSQEASGSYEQYF.

V and J are TRBV4-1 and TRBJ1-5; D call uncertain. Per germline, CDR1 MGHRA and CDR2 YSYEKL. The CDR3 extends over 17 amino acids. V lost 4 bases, J lost 2 bases, and 18 bases lay in between. CDR3 coding DNA: TGCGCCAGCAGCCTATGGCTAACCGGGTACGGCAATCAGCCCCAGCATTTT. It translates to CASSLWLTGYGNQPQHF.

The chain links TRBV30 to TRBJ2-2, with D maybe TRBD1 (6 bases). CDR3 size: 15 residues. Germline CDR1 GTSNPN, CDR2 SVGIG (reference sequence). Deletions cut 5 bases from V and 6 bases from J, with 19 bases between. This chain's CDR3 is CAWFPRDTAAGELFF. In nucleotides, the CDR3 is TGTGCCTGGTTCCCCCGGGACACCGCTGCCGGGGAGCTGTTTTTT.

J is TRBJ1-1 and V is TRBV5-5; tentatively, D is TRBD1 (5 bases). The V and J ends lost 0 bases and 0 bases respectively, with 15 bases between them. Germline V gives CDR1 SGHKS, CDR2 YYEKEE (reference sequence). The CDR3 sequence is 17 residues long. CDR3: CASSLGFGGILNTEAFF. The CDR3 DNA reads as TGTGCCAGCAGCTTGGGATTTGGGGGGATTTTGAACACTGAAGCTTTCTTT.

The V and J genes are TRBV5-6 and TRBJ2-1; TRBD2 matches 10 bases. Germline V CDR1 and CDR2: SGHDT, YYEEEE. V gave up 0 bases and J gave up 10 bases; unmatched junction bases: 7. The CDR3 has 15 amino acids. CDR3 sequence: CASSLGLAGVIEQFF. Here the CDR3 DNA reads TGTGCCAGCAGCTTGGGGCTAGCGGGAGTTATAGAGCAGTTCTTC.

This clone was seen more than once but under ten times. The V call is TRBV4-1, the J call TRBJ2-3; tentatively, D is TRBD2 (5 bases). Looked up from germline, CDR1 is MGHRA and CDR2 is YSYEKL. The CDR3 covers 15 residues. V lost 2 bases to trimming and J lost 0 bases, with 9 bases between them. The chain's CDR3 is CASSQSSGSTDTQYF. The CDR3 region has the DNA TGCGCCAGCAGCCAATCGTCGGGAAGCACAGATACGCAGTATTTT.

The chain is built from TRBV4-1 and TRBJ2-1; D remains ambiguous. Germline-derived CDR1 and CDR2 are MGHRA and YSYEKL. CDR3 length equals 15 residues. V lost 4 bases, J lost 0 bases, and 10 bases lay in between. As DNA, the CDR3 is TGCGCCAGCAGCCCTGAATGGAGCTCCTACAATGAGCAGTTCTTC. Translated, it gives CASSPEWSSYNEQFF.

The chain joins TRBV5-1 to TRBJ2-1; D perhaps matches TRBD1 (7 bases). CDR3 length equals 16 residues. The V gene lost 3 bases and the J gene lost 2 bases, with 15 bases spanning the gap. The germline CDR1 and CDR2 sequences are SGHRS and YFSETQ. The CDR3 reads CASSWGAQGAYNEQFF. The CDR3 DNA is TGCGCCAGCAGCTGGGGGGCGCAGGGGGCCTACAATGAGCAGTTCTTC.

Turning to this clone: One end of the junction is discordant with germline, which a read error may explain. The chain links TRBV14 to TRBJ2-1; 10 positions match TRBD2. Germline CDR1 and CDR2: SGHDN and FVKESK. The CDR3 is 17 residues long. CDR3 residues: CASSQRAGGASYNEQFF. CDR3 in DNA: TGTGCCAGCAGCCAAAGAGCGGGAGGGGCATCCTATAATGAGCAGTTCTTC.

This clone was observed once. The J gene is TRBJ1-6, the V gene TRBV4-2; D ambiguous. V dropped 0 bases and J dropped 9 bases, with 9 bases sitting between them. Per germline, CDR1 LGHNA and CDR2 YNFKEQ. The CDR3 extends over 14 amino acids. CDR3 sequence: CASSQDGAASPLHF. CDR3 in DNA: TGTGCCAGCAGCCAAGACGGTGCGGCTTCACCCCTCCACTTT.

This chain uses TRBV7-9 with TRBJ2-7; TRBD1 aligns across 10 bases. J lost 3 bases, V lost 4 bases, and 18 bases had no gene match. The CDR3 extends over 19 amino acids. CDR1 is SEHNR and CDR2 is FQNEAQ in the germline V gene (reference sequence). The CDR3 loop reads CASSYKYPSPGQGSYEQYF. CDR3 in DNA: TGTGCCAGCAGCTACAAATACCCTTCTCCGGGACAGGGGAGCTACGAGCAGTACTTC.

The gene calls are TRBV29-1 and TRBJ2-7, with 9 bases lining up with TRBD1. Looked up from germline, CDR1 is SQVTM and CDR2 is ANQGSEA. CDR3 length equals 13 residues. Trimming cost V 3 bases and J 5 bases; bases outside gene matches: 5. The CDR3 region is CSVDRQGGNEQYF. CDR3 sequence (DNA): TGCAGCGTTGACCGACAGGGGGGCAACGAGCAGTACTTC.

The chain is built from TRBV19 and TRBJ1-5, with 10 bases matching TRBD1. Germline V lookup: CDR1 LNHDA, CDR2 SQIVND (reference sequence). The CDR3 covers 15 residues. Unmatched junction bases numbered 2, after V lost 5 bases and J lost 1 base. The CDR3 here is CASSWTGGSNQPQHF. In DNA form, the CDR3 reads TGTGCCAGTAGTTGGACAGGGGGAAGCAATCAGCCCCAGCATTTT.

This clone was picked up one time. The chain has TRBV19 and TRBJ1-4, with D possibly TRBD1 on 6 matching bases. Between the trimmed V and J ends, which lost 5 bases and 10 bases, there was a span of 23 bases. Germline CDR1 reads LNHDA; CDR2 reads SQIVND (reference sequence). This CDR3 has 16 amino acids. CDR3 protein: CASSLRLSSTGSKLFF. The DNA for the CDR3 is TGTGCCAGTAGTTTACGTCTAAGTTCTACAGGGTCAAAACTGTTTTTT.

The CDR3 sequence: CASSLGLAGHQETQYF. The CDR3 nucleotides are TGCGCCAGCAGCTTGGGACTAGCGGGCCACCAAGAGACCCAGTACTTC. This chain links TRBV5-1 with TRBJ2-5; 10 bases agree with TRBD2. Germline CDR1 SGHRS, CDR2 YFSETQ. There are 16 residues in the CDR3. The junction had 2 bases not matched to a gene; V was cut back by 0 bases and J by 0 bases. The variable domain in full, with the rest retrieved from reference TRBV5-1 and TRBJ2-5, is KAGVTQTPRYLIKTRGQQVTLSCSPISGHRSVSWYQQTPGQGLQFLFEYFSETQRNKGNFPGRFSGRQFSNSRSEMNVSTLELGDSALYLCASSLGLAGHQETQYFGPGTRLLVL.

This clone was detected only a few times. The V and J genes are TRBV14 and TRBJ2-7, with 10 bases identical to TRBD2. Germline assignment: CDR1 SGHDN and CDR2 FVKESK. The CDR3 contains 17 residues. The ends lost 0 bases at V and 3 bases at J; junction bases unmatched: 8. For the CDR3, the DNA is TGTGCCAGCAGCCAAGACCGTAGGACTAGCGGAATCTACGAGCAGTACTTC. Translated, it gives CASSQDRRTSGIYEQYF.

This chain joins TRBV9 and TRBJ2-7; 9 nucleotides align to TRBD1. The CDR3 totals 15 residues. Germline CDR1 and CDR2: SGDLS and YYNGEE. The J segment lost 6 bases and the V segment lost 3 bases, leaving 10 bases of the junction unmatched. CDR3 amino acids: CASSEGDRVFSEQYF. The CDR3 nucleotides are TGTGCCAGCAGCGAGGGGGACAGGGTTTTTTCCGAGCAGTACTTC.

The chain links TRBV6-1 to TRBJ1-2; D is undetermined. V was clipped by 5 bases and J by 3 bases, with 10 bases between them. The CDR3 has 13 amino acids. From germline, CDR1 is MNHNS and CDR2 SASEGT. CDR3 in DNA: TGTGCCAGCAGTACTGTCCCCTACTATGGCTACACCTTC. It translates to CASSTVPYYGYTF.